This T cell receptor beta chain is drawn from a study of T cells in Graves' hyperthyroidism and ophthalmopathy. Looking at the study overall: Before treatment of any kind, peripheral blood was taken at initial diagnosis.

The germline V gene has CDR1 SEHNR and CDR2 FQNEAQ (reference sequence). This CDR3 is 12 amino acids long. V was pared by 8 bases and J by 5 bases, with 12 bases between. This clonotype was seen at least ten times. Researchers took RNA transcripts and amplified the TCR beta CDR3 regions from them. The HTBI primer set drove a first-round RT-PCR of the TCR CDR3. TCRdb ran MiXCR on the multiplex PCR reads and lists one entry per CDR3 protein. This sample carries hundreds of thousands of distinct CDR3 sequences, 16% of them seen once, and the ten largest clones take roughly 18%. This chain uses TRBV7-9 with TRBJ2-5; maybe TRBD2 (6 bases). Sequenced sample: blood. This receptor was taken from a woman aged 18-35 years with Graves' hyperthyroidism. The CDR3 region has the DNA TGTGCCAGCGTCCTTGGGGGGGAGACCCAGTACTTC. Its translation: CASVLGGETQYF.